This entry lists 9 T cell receptor beta chains sequenced from one sample in a study of cytomegalovirus exposure and HLA in healthy donors. Both 60 Vbeta primers and 13 Jbeta primers went into the PCR. Sequencing used immunoSEQ multiplex PCR; TCRdb keeps in-frame clones, though not all of them. This sample has 130,000 to 150,000 clones; about 79% occur once, and the top ten carry roughly 2.8%. The specimen was PBMCs. The origin of the receptors is a male donor in good health and CMV-seronegative.

The chain is built from TRBV30 and TRBJ1-1; possible D gene TRBD1, 5 bases. Per germline, CDR1 GTSNPN and CDR2 SVGIG (reference sequence). V was shortened by 0 bases and J by 8 bases, with 7 bases between the two germline ends. The CDR3 has 11 amino acids. CDR3 in amino acids: CAWSVQGEAFF. The CDR3 nucleotides read TGTGCCTGGAGTGTCCAGGGAGAAGCTTTCTTT.

The chain has TRBV19 and TRBJ1-1; no reliable D call. Per germline, CDR1 LNHDA and CDR2 SQIVND (reference sequence). The ends were cut back, 3 bases at V and 2 bases at J, with 10 bases in the middle. This CDR3 region has 14 residues. DNA of the CDR3: TGTGCCAGTAGTATGGGGAGGGAAAACACTGAAGCTTTCTTT. Its protein is CASSMGRENTEAFF.

The DNA for the CDR3 is TGCGCCAGCAGCTTGTCTGTCCTCGGGGGACGCTATGGCTACACCTTC. Translation: CASSLSVLGGRYGYTF. The chain carries TRBV5-1 and TRBJ1-2; weak D call: TRBD1 (5 bases). The V end lost 1 base, the J end lost 4 bases, and 17 bases lay between the germline ends. The CDR3 is 16 residues long. Germline V lookup: CDR1 SGHRS, CDR2 YFSETQ.

V gene TRBV30 combines with J gene TRBJ1-6, with 12 bases lining up with TRBD1. The trim removed 8 bases at V and 1 base at J, leaving 9 bases unmatched. This CDR3 contains 17 residues. CDR1 is GTSNPN, CDR2 SVGIG, per germline (reference sequence). The chain's CDR3 is CARGGGQGASYNSPLHF. In nucleotides, the CDR3 is TGTGCCCGTGGAGGGGGACAGGGGGCGTCCTATAATTCACCCCTCCACTTT. Full variable domain (remainder filled in from reference TRBV30 and TRBJ1-6): SQTIHQWPATLVQPVGSPLSLECTVEGTSNPNLYWYRQAAGRGLQLLFYSVGIGQISSEVPQNLSASRPQDRQFILSSKKLLLSDSGFYLCARGGGQGASYNSPLHFGNGTRLTVT.

The chain couples TRBV6-5 to TRBJ1-5; 7 nucleotides line up with TRBD1. This CDR3 is built from 15 residues. Germline V gives CDR1 MNHEY, CDR2 SVGAGI. The chain's CDR3 is CPTSKTGSSNQPQHF. For the CDR3, the DNA is TGTCCCACCTCTAAGACAGGGAGTAGCAATCAGCCCCAGCATTTT.

The rearrangement joins TRBV9 to TRBJ2-5, with TRBD2 identical over 14 bases. CDR3 length: 19 amino acids. The germline gives CDR1 SGDLS, CDR2 YYNGEE. The V gene end was trimmed by 0 bases and the J gene end by 2 bases; junction bases not matched to a gene: 9. CDR3: CASSVGPHRLAGGQETQYF. In DNA, the CDR3 is TGTGCCAGCAGCGTAGGCCCCCATCGACTAGCGGGAGGGCAAGAGACCCAGTACTTC.

This chain links TRBV5-6 with TRBJ2-3, with a possible D match to TRBD2 (7 bases). CDR3 size: 15 residues. The V end was cut by 1 base, the J end by 5 bases, with 14 bases between. Per the germline V gene, CDR1 is SGHDT and CDR2 is YYEEEE. The CDR3 region is CASSLRGGWEDTQYF. The CDR3 DNA follows: TGTGCCAGCAGCTTGAGGGGGGGCTGGGAAGATACGCAGTATTTT.

The rearrangement joins TRBV4-1 to TRBJ1-5; a weak D match, TRBD1 (5 bases). Deletions cut 6 bases from V and 3 bases from J, with 15 bases between. The CDR3 is 15 residues long. CDR1 and CDR2 (germline): MGHRA, YSYEKL. The CDR3 is CASSLSSQDNQPQHF. The CDR3 DNA follows: TGCGCCAGCAGTTTAAGTTCACAGGACAATCAGCCCCAGCATTTT.

The V call is TRBV4-3, the J call TRBJ1-3, with TRBD1 identical over 10 bases. J gave up 2 bases and V 4 bases, and 2 bases lay outside the gene matches. This CDR3 has 15 residues. Germline lookup yields CDR1 LGHNA and CDR2 YSLEER. The CDR3 region is CASSRGTGAGNTIYF. CDR3 in DNA: TGCGCCAGCAGCCGCGGGACAGGGGCTGGAAACACCATATATTTT.